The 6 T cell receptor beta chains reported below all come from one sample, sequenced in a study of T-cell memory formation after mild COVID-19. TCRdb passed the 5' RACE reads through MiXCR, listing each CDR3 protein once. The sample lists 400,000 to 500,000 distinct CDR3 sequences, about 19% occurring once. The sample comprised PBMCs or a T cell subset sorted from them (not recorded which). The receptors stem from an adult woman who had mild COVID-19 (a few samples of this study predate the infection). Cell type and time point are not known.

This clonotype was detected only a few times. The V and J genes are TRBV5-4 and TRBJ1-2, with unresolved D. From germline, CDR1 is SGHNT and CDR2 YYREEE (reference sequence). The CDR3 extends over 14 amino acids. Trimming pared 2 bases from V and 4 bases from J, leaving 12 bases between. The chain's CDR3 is CASSFKGKPYGYTF. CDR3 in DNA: TGTGCCAGCAGCTTCAAGGGTAAACCCTATGGCTACACCTTC.

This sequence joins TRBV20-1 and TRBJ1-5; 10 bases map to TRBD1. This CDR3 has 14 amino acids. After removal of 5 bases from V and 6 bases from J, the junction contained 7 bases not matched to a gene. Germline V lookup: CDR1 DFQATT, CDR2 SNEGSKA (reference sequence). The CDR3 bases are TGCAGTGCTTGCCGGGACAGGGGTTGTCAGCCCCAGCATTTT. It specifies CSACRDRGCQPQHF.

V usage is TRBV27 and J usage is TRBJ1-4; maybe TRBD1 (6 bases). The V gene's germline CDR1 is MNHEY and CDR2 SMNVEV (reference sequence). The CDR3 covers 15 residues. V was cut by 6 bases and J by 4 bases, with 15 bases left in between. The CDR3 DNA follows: TGTGCCAGCAGATCGACAGCCAGGGGTAATGAAAAACTGTTTTTT. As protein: CASRSTARGNEKLFF. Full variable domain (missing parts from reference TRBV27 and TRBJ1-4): EAQVTQNPRYLITVTGKKLTVTCSQNMNHEYMSWYRQDPGLGLRQIYYSMNVEVTDKGDVPEGYKVSRKEKRNFPLILESPSPNQTSLYFCASRSTARGNEKLFFGSGTQLSVL.

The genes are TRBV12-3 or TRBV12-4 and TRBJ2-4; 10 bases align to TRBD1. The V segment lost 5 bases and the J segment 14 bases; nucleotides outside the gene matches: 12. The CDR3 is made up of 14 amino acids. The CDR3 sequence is CASSGFSGQGREYF. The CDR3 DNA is TGTGCCAGCAGTGGTTTTTCGGGACAGGGGCGAGAGTACTTC.

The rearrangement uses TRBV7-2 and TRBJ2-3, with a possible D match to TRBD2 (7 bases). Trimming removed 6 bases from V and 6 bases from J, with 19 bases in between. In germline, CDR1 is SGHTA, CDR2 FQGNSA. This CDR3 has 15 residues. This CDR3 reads CASRGGAGTRDTQYF. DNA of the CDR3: TGTGCCAGCAGGGGGGGGGCAGGAACCAGGGATACGCAGTATTTT.

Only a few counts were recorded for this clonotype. The CDR3 loop reads CASSQAPSGRSETQYF. The CDR3 DNA reads as TGCGCCAGCAGCCAAGCACCCTCCGGACGGTCGGAGACCCAGTACTTC. The chain employs TRBV4-3 and TRBJ2-5, with D unclear. CDR3 length: 16 amino acids. V was clipped by 1 base and J by 5 bases, with 17 bases between them. From germline, CDR1 is LGHNA and CDR2 YSLEER.